This T cell receptor beta chain was identified during a study of PD-1 blockade in classical Hodgkin lymphoma. Whole-study findings and limits: Complete responders possessed baseline diversity comparable to newly diagnosed patients. Newly diagnosed patients reportedly had lower baseline TCR diversity than healthy donors. Differences between repertoires have undefined causes, possibly disease activity or prior therapy. A significant rise in TCR diversity by C4D1 was seen for CD4+ but not CD8+ cells.

Profiling relied on immunoSEQ multiplex PCR, and the TCRdb table lists in-frame clones only, not all of them. The sample carries 90,000 or so clones, nearly 95% recorded once. Each patient experienced a relapse that followed autologous stem cell transplantation, and brentuximab vedotin exposure varied. Details on this clone: Its specificity is not known. Relative to the germline gene, one junction end is altered; a read error may explain this.

Germline CDR1 is SNHLY and CDR2 is FYNNEI. The CDR3 covers 8 residues. The sample here was peripheral blood mononuclear cells (PBMCs), taken before the second cycle of nivolumab. The receptor was isolated from a human donor with classical Hodgkin lymphoma. V is TRBV2 and J is TRBJ2-5; D not certain. CDR3 nucleotide sequence: TGTGCCAGCCTTTCCTGGAACTTC. Residues: CASLSWNF. The variable domain in full, completed from reference TRBV2 and TRBJ2-5, reads EPEVTQTPSHQVTQMGQEVILRCVPISNHLYFYWYRQILGQKVEFLVSFYNNEISEKSEIFDDQFSVERPDGSNFTLKIRSTKLEDSAMYFCASLSWNFGPGTRLLVL.